The 32 T cell receptor beta chains presented below share a single source sample, sequenced in a study of T cells after yellow fever vaccination. TCRdb re-called the 5' RACE reads with MiXCR, one entry per CDR3 protein. The sample records tens of thousands of distinct CDR3 sequences, about 7.7% being singletons. The specimen was CD8+ T cells sorted from PBMCs, collected on the day of the yellow fever booster vaccination. Receptor source: a man aged 25 to 40 who received the YFV17D yellow fever vaccine.

The chain links TRBV11-2 to TRBJ2-7; either TRBD1 or TRBD2 may fit D (5 bases each). In germline, CDR1 is SGHAT, CDR2 FQNNGV. This CDR3 has 15 residues. V lost 4 bases, J lost 5 bases, and 18 bases lay in between. CDR3 sequence reads: CASSSEGYFGHEQYF. The CDR3 region has the DNA TGTGCCAGCAGCTCCGAGGGGTACTTTGGGCACGAGCAGTACTTC.

This clonotype has ten or more counts. This chain connects TRBV15 to TRBJ2-2, with unresolved D. Germline V gives CDR1 LNHNV, CDR2 YYDKDF (reference sequence). The CDR3 totals 15 residues. The ends were cut back, 0 bases at V and 1 base at J, with 6 bases in the middle. CDR3 in DNA: TGTGCCACCAGCAGAGATCTGGGGAACACCGGGGAGCTGTTTTTT. It encodes CATSRDLGNTGELFF.

This clonotype was detected ten times or more. This chain connects TRBV29-1 to TRBJ2-3, with TRBD2 identical over 11 bases. Germline CDR1 reads SQVTM; CDR2 reads ANQGSEA. This CDR3 region has 16 residues. V trimming: 7 bases; J trimming: 0 bases; junction bases outside the gene matches: 9. The CDR3 protein is CSAVTRTSGSTDTQYF. In DNA, the CDR3 is TGCAGCGCCGTAACCCGGACTAGCGGGAGCACAGATACGCAGTATTTT.

This chain joins TRBV7-2 and TRBJ2-3, with D uncertain. From germline, CDR1 is SGHTA and CDR2 FQGNSA. The length of the CDR3 is 12 residues. The V and J ends lost 9 bases and 4 bases respectively, with 11 bases between them. In nucleotides, the CDR3 is TGTGCCAGTTTTTGGTCACCAGATACGCAGTATTTT. Translated: CASFWSPDTQYF.

This clonotype turned up a few times. J is TRBJ2-1 and V is TRBV4-1; D call uncertain. This CDR3 spans 12 amino acids. Trimming removed 0 bases from V and 10 bases from J, with 7 bases in between. Germline loops: CDR1 MGHRA, CDR2 YSYEKL. The CDR3 nucleotides are TGCGCCAGCAGCCAAGATACGGTCGAGCAGTTCTTC. It codes for CASSQDTVEQFF.

The CDR3, as DNA: TGTGCCACCAGTGATCCGGACTTTCGAACCAGGTATTTT. It codes for CATSDPDFRTRYF. This chain joins TRBV24-1 and TRBJ2-3, with D possibly TRBD2 on 5 matching bases. The CDR3 sequence is 13 residues long. Germline CDR1 KGHDR, CDR2 SFDVKD. Trimming removed 3 bases from V and 14 bases from J, with 17 bases in between.

The V gene is TRBV12-3 or TRBV12-4, the J gene TRBJ1-5; the match to TRBD1 covers 7 bases. With 0 bases clipped from V and 3 bases from J, the junction kept 2 bases outside the gene matches. The CDR3 is 15 amino acids. The CDR3 sequence is CASSLAGQSNQPQHF. CDR3 nucleotide sequence: TGTGCCAGCAGTTTAGCGGGACAGTCCAATCAGCCCCAGCATTTT.

This chain uses TRBV7-8 with TRBJ2-7; TRBD2 is a possible D gene (5 bases). Germline V lookup: CDR1 SGHVS, CDR2 FQNEAQ. The CDR3 has 16 residues. V lost 1 base and J lost 0, with 13 bases in between. DNA for the CDR3: TGTGCCAGCAGCTTAGTTCTAGCTGCAAGCTCCTACGAGCAGTACTTC. It codes for CASSLVLAASSYEQYF.

This chain uses TRBV4-2 with TRBJ2-7; 7 positions agree with TRBD2. This CDR3 region has 14 residues. CDR1 is LGHNA and CDR2 is YNFKEQ in the germline V gene. The trim removed 0 bases at V and 7 bases at J, leaving 6 bases unmatched. CDR3 sequence reads: CASSQESLADEQYF. The CDR3, as DNA: TGTGCCAGCAGCCAAGAAAGTCTAGCGGATGAGCAGTACTTC.

This clonotype came up many times. V usage is TRBV20-1 and J usage is TRBJ2-3; D remains unclear. The CDR3 contains 16 residues. Trimming left V 1 base short and J 3 bases short, with 17 bases between. CDR1 and CDR2 (germline): DFQATT, SNEGSKA (reference sequence). Here the CDR3 DNA reads TGCAGTGCTAGAGGGGGTCTAACTGGGGTTACAGATACGCAGTATTTT. It encodes CSARGGLTGVTDTQYF.

This clonotype has only a few counts. J is TRBJ2-2 and V is TRBV3-1; D uncertain. In germline, CDR1 is LGHDT, CDR2 YNNKEL (reference sequence). V was pared by 0 bases and J by 8 bases, with 7 bases between. The CDR3 covers 13 residues. This CDR3 reads CASSQDVSGELFF. The CDR3 DNA reads TGTGCCAGCAGCCAAGATGTTTCGGGGGAGCTGTTTTTT.

A few counts support this clonotype. The V gene is TRBV29-1, the J gene TRBJ2-1, with D possibly matching TRBD2 (6 bases). The CDR3 consists of 14 residues. Trimming removed 3 bases from V and 4 bases from J, with 13 bases in between. Germline V gene data show CDR1 as SQVTM and CDR2 as ANQGSEA. Written as DNA, the CDR3 is TGCAGCGTTGATCCCGGGAGAGGTTACAATGAGCAGTTCTTC. Residues: CSVDPGRGYNEQFF.

The chain links TRBV2 to TRBJ2-2, with 7 bases that match TRBD1. The V gene end was trimmed by 0 bases and the J gene end by 2 bases; junction bases not matched to a gene: 6. The CDR3 is 17 residues long. The germline CDR1 and CDR2 sequences are SNHLY and FYNNEI. The DNA of the CDR3 is TGTGCCAGCAGTGAAGCTGAGGGACAGTTTAACACCGGGGAGCTGTTTTTT. It is translated as CASSEAEGQFNTGELFF.

The sample holds a few counts of this clonotype. J is TRBJ1-1 and V is TRBV11-2, with 7 nucleotides matching TRBD1. Germline CDR1 and CDR2: SGHAT and FQNNGV. There are 15 residues in the CDR3. Trimming cost V 5 bases and J 5 bases; bases outside gene matches: 11. CDR3 sequence: CASSLLLTGRTEAFF. For the CDR3, the DNA is TGTGCCAGCAGCCTTCTCCTGACAGGGCGGACTGAAGCTTTCTTT. Full variable domain (missing parts from reference TRBV11-2 and TRBJ1-1): EAGVAQSPRYKIIEKRQSVAFWCNPISGHATLYWYQQILGQGPKLLIQFQNNGVVDDSQLPKDRFSAERLKGVDSTLKIQPAKLEDSAVYLCASSLLLTGRTEAFFGQGTRLTVV.

The chain recombines TRBV4-1 with TRBJ1-2; 7 nucleotides match TRBD1. This CDR3 comprises 16 residues. The germline V gene encodes CDR1 MGHRA and CDR2 YSYEKL. V trimming: 3 bases; J trimming: 4 bases; junction bases outside the gene matches: 11. The CDR3 DNA sequence: TGCGCCAGCAGCCAGTACTTGGGACAGACCACCTATGGCTACACCTTC. It yields the protein CASSQYLGQTTYGYTF.

This rearrangement joins TRBV29-1 to TRBJ2-1; 10 bases align to TRBD2. V lost 7 bases and J lost 8; bases outside the gene matches: 17. Germline V lookup: CDR1 SQVTM, CDR2 ANQGSEA. There are 16 residues in the CDR3. The CDR3 DNA reads TGCAGCGCTATAGGGGCTAGCGGGAGTAACCACCATGAGCAGTTCTTC. Amino acid sequence: CSAIGASGSNHHEQFF.

This clonotype has more than one count but fewer than ten. V and J are TRBV12-3 or TRBV12-4 and TRBJ2-7, with unresolved D. Trimming removed 3 bases at V and 3 bases at J, with 9 bases between. The CDR3 is 13 residues long. The CDR3 protein is CASSFYLNYEQYF. The CDR3 nucleotides are TGTGCCAGCAGTTTTTACTTGAACTACGAGCAGTACTTC.

The gene calls are TRBV11-3 and TRBJ2-1; 9 bases align to TRBD1. The CDR3 consists of 15 residues. V gave up 5 bases and J gave up 6 bases; unmatched junction bases: 8. The germline V gene encodes CDR1 SGHNT and CDR2 YENEEA. As DNA, the CDR3 is TGTGCCAGCAGCAGCGGGACAGGGTTACTCAATGAGCAGTTCTTC. Translated, it gives CASSSGTGLLNEQFF.

Worth noting for this clonotype: Mismatch with germline at one junction end may stem from a read error. This chain links TRBV4-2 with TRBJ2-1; D gene unclear. The V gene's germline CDR1 is LGHNA and CDR2 YNFKEQ. The CDR3 totals 13 residues. CDR3 bases: TGTGCCAGCAGCCAAGGCTCCAACAATGAGCAGTTCTTC. Protein product: CASSQGSNNEQFF.

This chain joins TRBV5-8 and TRBJ2-2, with D unresolved. The germline V gene has CDR1 SGHTS and CDR2 YDEGEE. This CDR3 has 13 amino acids. The V end was cut by 4 bases, the J end by 6 bases, with 10 bases between. Written as DNA, the CDR3 is TGTGCCAGCAGCCTTGGGGAACCCGGGGAGCTGTTTTTT. Translating gives CASSLGEPGELFF.

This clonotype appeared many times. The gene calls are TRBV25-1 and TRBJ2-3; possibly TRBD1 or TRBD2 for D (5 bases each). The germline CDR1 and CDR2 sequences are MGHDK and SYGVNS. Between the trimmed V and J ends, which lost 1 base and 5 bases, there was a span of 10 bases. The CDR3 runs 14 residues. CDR3 sequence reads: CASSELIGGDTQYF. The CDR3 DNA sequence: TGTGCCAGCAGTGAATTGATTGGGGGAGATACGCAGTATTTT.

This clonotype has more than one count but fewer than ten. V gene TRBV4-3 combines with J gene TRBJ2-7, with D hard to call. CDR3 length equals 13 residues. V was shortened by 4 bases and J by 5 bases, with 12 bases between the two germline ends. Germline V CDR1 and CDR2: LGHNA, YSLEER. CDR3 amino acids: CASSPVTYDEQYF. The CDR3, as DNA: TGCGCCAGCAGCCCTGTAACTTACGACGAGCAGTACTTC.

This chain uses TRBV7-2 with TRBJ2-3, with TRBD2 matching over 7 bases. Germline values: CDR1 SGHTA, CDR2 FQGNSA. With 3 bases clipped from V and 0 bases from J, the junction kept 6 bases outside the gene matches. This CDR3 is built from 16 residues. Here the CDR3 reads CASSLAGETSTDTQYF. The CDR3, as DNA: TGTGCCAGCAGCTTGGCGGGGGAGACTAGCACAGATACGCAGTATTTT.

This clonotype came up a few times. The CDR3 DNA reads as TGTGCCACCACCTCTGGAAACACCATATATTTT. It is translated as CATTSGNTIYF. The J gene is TRBJ1-3, the V gene TRBV27; D is unclear. Germline values: CDR1 MNHEY, CDR2 SMNVEV (reference sequence). The length of the CDR3 is 11 residues. Trimming took 10 bases from V and 0 from J, leaving 4 bases between them.

The chain joins TRBV20-1 to TRBJ1-1, with D tentatively TRBD1 (6 bases). CDR1 DFQATT and CDR2 SNEGSKA come from the germline V gene (reference sequence). The CDR3 runs to 13 residues. The V end was cut by 1 base, the J end by 1 base, with 7 bases between. The CDR3: CSARGTENTEAFF. The CDR3 nucleotides are TGCAGTGCTAGAGGGACAGAGAACACTGAAGCTTTCTTT.

The chain carries TRBV2 and TRBJ2-2; D remains unclear. Trimming stripped 4 bases from V and 5 bases from J, with 8 bases between. This CDR3 comprises 13 residues. Germline V gives CDR1 SNHLY, CDR2 FYNNEI. The CDR3 sequence: CASSVSPTGELFF. The CDR3 DNA reads as TGTGCCAGCAGTGTGTCGCCAACCGGGGAGCTGTTTTTT.

The sample holds many counts of this clonotype. J is TRBJ2-2 and V is TRBV7-6; no clear D gene. The germline gives CDR1 SGHVS, CDR2 FNYEAQ. The CDR3 length is 15 residues. V gave up 3 bases and J gave up 0 bases, with 8 bases separating them. CDR3 in amino acids: CASSFLLANTGELFF. CDR3 nucleotide sequence: TGTGCCAGCAGCTTTTTGCTAGCGAACACCGGGGAGCTGTTTTTT.

A few counts support this clonotype. This sequence joins TRBV27 and TRBJ2-4; D gene unclear. V lost 5 bases and J 3 bases, leaving 11 bases between the germline ends. The CDR3 consists of 14 residues. Per the germline V gene, CDR1 is MNHEY and CDR2 is SMNVEV (reference sequence). The CDR3 is CASSPQDGKNIQYF. CDR3 DNA sequence: TGTGCCAGCAGTCCCCAGGACGGCAAAAACATTCAGTACTTC.

This clonotype was recorded a few times. The chain combines TRBV28 with TRBJ2-3, with 11 bases that match TRBD2. The CDR3 runs 16 residues. V shed 2 bases, J shed 5 bases, and the junction held 6 bases outside the gene matches. Germline V gives CDR1 MDHEN, CDR2 SYDVKM. The DNA of the CDR3 is TGTGCCAGCAGTTTAAAACTAGCGGGAGTCGAAGATACGCAGTATTTT. Protein product: CASSLKLAGVEDTQYF.

In this sample, this clonotype turned up a few times. This rearrangement joins TRBV6-2 or TRBV6-3 to TRBJ2-7, with 12 bases matching TRBD2. V lost 6 bases to trimming and J lost 3 bases; unmatched junction nucleotides: 9. Per the germline V gene, CDR1 is MNHEY and CDR2 is SVGEGT. The CDR3 consists of 16 residues. This CDR3 reads CASRQTSGSPNYEQYF. The CDR3 DNA sequence: TGTGCCAGCAGGCAGACTAGCGGGAGCCCCAACTACGAGCAGTACTTC.

This clonotype was observed a handful of times. The chain uses TRBV6-2 or TRBV6-3 and TRBJ2-7; no definite D call. V lost 6 bases and J 5 bases, leaving 20 bases between the germline ends. This CDR3 comprises 15 residues. Germline loops: CDR1 MNHEY, CDR2 SVGEGT. The CDR3 here is CASSLKALWVDEQYF. In nucleotides, the CDR3 is TGTGCCAGCAGCCTCAAGGCGCTTTGGGTGGACGAGCAGTACTTC.

This clonotype was found many times. This sequence joins TRBV4-1 and TRBJ2-7; the D is unclear. Germline CDR1 and CDR2: MGHRA and YSYEKL. The V end lost 2 bases, the J end lost 3 bases, and 8 bases lay between the germline ends. This CDR3 comprises 13 residues. The DNA for the CDR3 is TGCGCCAGCAGCCAAACTGGTATCTACGAGCAGTACTTC. It is translated as CASSQTGIYEQYF.